Presented here are 13 T cell receptor beta chains from one specimen sequenced in a study of STAT5B mutations in CD4+ large granular lymphocyte leukemia. Libraries were prepared by immunoSEQ multiplex PCR; TCRdb keeps only in-frame clonotypes and omits some of them. The sample includes about 35,000 clones, roughly 79% of them seen just once. Sequenced sample: CD4+ T cells from blood buffy coats. Receptor source: a human donor in good health.

The rearrangement links TRBV28 to TRBJ2-1; a weak D match, TRBD2 (6 bases). The CDR3 extends over 15 amino acids. Trimming took off 8 bases at V and 4 bases at J, with 18 bases between the two ends. From germline, CDR1 is MDHEN and CDR2 SYDVKM. CDR3 coding DNA: TGTGCCAGCGGACCGGGACTCCCGGATTACAATGAGCAGTTCTTC. It translates to CASGPGLPDYNEQFF.

The J gene is TRBJ1-2, the V gene TRBV10-3, with D tentatively TRBD1 (6 bases). Trimming cost V 6 bases and J 6 bases, with 11 bases left between them. The CDR3 has 12 residues. From germline, CDR1 is ENHRY and CDR2 SYGVKD. The CDR3 DNA reads as TGTGCCATCAGAGCAGGGGAGGATGGCTACACCTTC. The encoded protein is CAIRAGEDGYTF.

The rearrangement joins TRBV5-1 to TRBJ2-2; possible D gene TRBD2, 6 bases. There are 14 residues in the CDR3. Germline V gene lookup returns CDR1 SGHRS and CDR2 YFSETQ. V gave up 0 bases and J gave up 6 bases, with 9 bases separating them. This CDR3 reads CASSLGTSPGELFF. In DNA, the CDR3 is TGCGCCAGCAGCTTGGGTACTAGCCCCGGGGAGCTGTTTTTT.

The rearrangement uses TRBV12-2 and TRBJ2-7; the D call in the table, TRBD2, was not verified against the DNA. TRBV12-2 is labeled a pseudogene. The CDR3 is 16 residues long. The CDR3 coding sequence is TGTGCAAGTCGCTTAGGGGAGAGGCGGAGCTCCTACGAGCAGTACTTC. It translates to CASRLGERRSSYEQYF.

V usage is TRBV7-2 and J usage is TRBJ1-6; 7 positions agree with TRBD1. Per germline, CDR1 SGHTA and CDR2 FQGNSA. V was clipped by 4 bases and J by 7 bases; unmatched bases: 7. The CDR3 is 15 amino acids. CDR3: CASSSQGQSNSPLHF. CDR3 coding DNA: TGTGCCAGCAGCTCCCAGGGACAGTCCAATTCACCCCTCCACTTT.

The rearrangement joins TRBV5-1 to TRBJ2-5; tentatively, D is TRBD1 (7 bases). The CDR3 sequence is 15 residues long. The V end lost 0 bases, the J end lost 5 bases, and 14 bases lay between the germline ends. The germline gives CDR1 SGHRS, CDR2 YFSETQ. This CDR3 is CASSLGQGGSETQYF. As DNA, the CDR3 is TGCGCCAGCAGCTTGGGTCAGGGGGGCTCCGAGACCCAGTACTTC.

The rearrangement joins TRBV15 to TRBJ2-1; maybe TRBD1 (5 bases). The CDR3 spans 16 residues. V was trimmed by 1 base and J by 0 bases, leaving 10 bases between them. CDR1 is LNHNV and CDR2 is YYDKDF in the germline V gene (reference sequence). The CDR3 nucleotides read TGTGCCACCAGCAGAGTCGACAGAATCTCCTACAATGAGCAGTTCTTC. It is translated as CATSRVDRISYNEQFF.

This clone occurred once. The J gene is TRBJ1-4, the V gene TRBV7-3; 8 bases map to TRBD1. There are 15 residues in the CDR3. V dropped 5 bases and J dropped 3; count of bases not matched to a gene: 5. Per the germline V gene, CDR1 is SGHTA and CDR2 is FQGTGA. CDR3 region: CASSHDRGPNEKLFF. Written as DNA, the CDR3 is TGTGCCAGCAGCCATGACAGGGGCCCTAATGAAAAACTGTTTTTT. Variable domain in full (rest from reference TRBV7-3 and TRBJ1-4): GAGVSQTPSNKVTEKGKYVELRCDPISGHTALYWYRQSLGQGPEFLIYFQGTGAADDSGLPNDRFFAVRPEGSVSTLKIQRTERGDSAVYLCASSHDRGPNEKLFFGSGTQLSVL.

V and J are TRBV4-3 and TRBJ1-6; TRBD1 might be the D (6 bases). Deletions cut 0 bases from V and 0 bases from J, with 18 bases between. CDR1 LGHNA and CDR2 YSLEER come from the germline V gene. The CDR3 sequence is 20 residues long. CDR3 amino acids: CASSQDRAQGTSSYNSPLHF. The CDR3 DNA is TGCGCCAGCAGCCAAGATAGGGCACAGGGCACTAGCTCCTATAATTCACCCCTCCACTTT.

The V gene is TRBV6-6, the J gene TRBJ1-4; 10 bases are shared with TRBD1. CDR3 length: 16 amino acids. The V gene's germline CDR1 is MNHNY and CDR2 SVGAGI (reference sequence). Trimming removed 6 bases from V and 8 bases from J; junction bases left unmatched: 12. CDR3 bases: TGTGCCAGCAGCCTGACCTCCGGGACAGGGGTCGAAAAACTGTTTTTT. Translation gives CASSLTSGTGVEKLFF.

As regards this clone: The junction departs from the called germline gene at one end, perhaps through a read error. This sequence joins TRBV10-1 and TRBJ2-1; TRBD2 is a possible D gene (5 bases). In germline, CDR1 is WNHNN, CDR2 SYGVQD (reference sequence). This CDR3 is 15 amino acids long. The CDR3 protein is CASSQSGGGSNEQFF. In nucleotides, the CDR3 is TGCGCCAGCAGTCAGTCAGGAGGCGGATCCAATGAGCAGTTCTTC.

The gene calls are TRBV13 and TRBJ2-6, with TRBD1 identical over 8 bases. The V gene end was trimmed by 8 bases and the J gene end by 0 bases; junction bases not matched to a gene: 9. The germline CDR1 and CDR2 sequences are PRHDT and FYEKMQ (reference sequence). CDR3 size: 17 residues. The CDR3 loop reads CASGTGGKTSGANVLTF. As DNA, the CDR3 is TGTGCCAGCGGAACAGGGGGGAAAACCTCTGGGGCCAACGTCCTGACTTTC.

This clone came up a few times. The V and J genes are TRBV28 and TRBJ1-5; D remains unclear. Germline-derived CDR1 and CDR2 are MDHEN and SYDVKM. CDR3 length: 12 residues. Trimming shortened V by 2 bases and J by 12 bases, and 11 bases separated the two germline ends. CDR3 residues: CASSLEEGSQHF. The CDR3 DNA reads as TGTGCCAGCAGTTTAGAGGAGGGTAGCCAGCATTTT. Using reference TRBV28 and TRBJ1-5 for the parts outside the CDR3, the full variable domain is DVKVTQSSRYLVKRTGEKVFLECVQDMDHENMFWYRQDPGLGLRLIYFSYDVKMKEKGDIPEGYSVSREKKERFSLILESASTNQTSMYLCASSLEEGSQHFGDGTRLSIL.